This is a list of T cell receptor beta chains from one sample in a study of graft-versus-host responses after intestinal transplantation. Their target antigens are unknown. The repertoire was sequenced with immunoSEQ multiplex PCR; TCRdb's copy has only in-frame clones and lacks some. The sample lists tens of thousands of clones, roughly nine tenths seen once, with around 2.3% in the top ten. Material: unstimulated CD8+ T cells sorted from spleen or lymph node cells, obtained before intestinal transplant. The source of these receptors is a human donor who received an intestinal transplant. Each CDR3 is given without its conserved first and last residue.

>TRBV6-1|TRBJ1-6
ASSEASTAGGENNSPLH
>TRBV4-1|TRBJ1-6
ASSHPDILYSPLH
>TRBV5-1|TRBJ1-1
ASSLAGPLNTEAF
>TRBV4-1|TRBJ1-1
ASSRVGQVVTEAF
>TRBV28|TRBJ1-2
ASSLRGTGYGYT
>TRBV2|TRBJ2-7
ATYPGGLPYEQY
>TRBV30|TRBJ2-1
AWSLGAMNEQF
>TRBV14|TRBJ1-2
ASSQVDRVGGYT
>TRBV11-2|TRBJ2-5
ASSLDLGEQY
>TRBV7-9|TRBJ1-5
ASSLDGHQPQH
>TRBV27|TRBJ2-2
ASSLTGVPGELF
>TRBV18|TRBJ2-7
ASSAGISYEQY
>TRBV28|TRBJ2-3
ASSPLEGDYTDTQY
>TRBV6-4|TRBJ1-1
AREGATGDTEAF
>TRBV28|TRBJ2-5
ASQIEGAHKETQY
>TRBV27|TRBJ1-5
ASSPGTGGQQPQH